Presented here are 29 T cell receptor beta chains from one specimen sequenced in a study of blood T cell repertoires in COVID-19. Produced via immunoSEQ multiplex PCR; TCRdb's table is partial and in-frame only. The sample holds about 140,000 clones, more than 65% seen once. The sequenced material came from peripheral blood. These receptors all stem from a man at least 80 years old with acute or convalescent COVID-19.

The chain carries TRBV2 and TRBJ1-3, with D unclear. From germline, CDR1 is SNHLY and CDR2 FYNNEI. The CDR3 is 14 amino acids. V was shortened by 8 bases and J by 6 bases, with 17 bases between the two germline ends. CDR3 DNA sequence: TGTGCCAGCGGGCCGGGGAGCATGTCAAACACCATATATTTT. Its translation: CASGPGSMSNTIYF.

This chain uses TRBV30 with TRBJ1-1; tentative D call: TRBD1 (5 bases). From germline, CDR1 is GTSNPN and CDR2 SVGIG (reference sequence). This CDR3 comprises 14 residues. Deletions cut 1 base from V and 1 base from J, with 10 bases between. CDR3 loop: CAWSALTANTEAFF. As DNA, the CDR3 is TGTGCCTGGAGTGCCCTGACAGCGAACACTGAAGCTTTCTTT.

CDR3 protein: CASSSRTSGGKTDTQYF. The CDR3 nucleotides are TGTGCCAGCAGCTCCCGGACTAGCGGGGGGAAGACAGATACGCAGTATTTT. The rearrangement uses TRBV7-2 and TRBJ2-3; 14 bases match TRBD2. Germline V CDR1 and CDR2: SGHTA, FQGNSA. J gave up 3 bases and V 4 bases, and 6 bases lay outside the gene matches. CDR3 size: 17 residues.

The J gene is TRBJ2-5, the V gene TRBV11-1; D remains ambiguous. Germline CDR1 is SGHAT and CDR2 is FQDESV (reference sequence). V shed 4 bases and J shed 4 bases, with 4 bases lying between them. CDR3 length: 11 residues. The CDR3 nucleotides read TGTGCCAGCAGCTGGAGAGAGACCCAGTACTTC. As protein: CASSWRETQYF.

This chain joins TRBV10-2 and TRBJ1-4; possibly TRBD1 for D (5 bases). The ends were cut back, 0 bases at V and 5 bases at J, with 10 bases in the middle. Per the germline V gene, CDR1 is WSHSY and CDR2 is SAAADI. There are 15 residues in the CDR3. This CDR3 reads CASSESGGLNEKLFF. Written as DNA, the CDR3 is TGCGCCAGCAGTGAGTCTGGGGGACTCAATGAAAAACTGTTTTTT.

This CDR3 is CASSQPGQEREQYF. CDR3 nucleotides: TGCGCCAGCAGCCAGCCGGGACAGGAGCGCGAGCAGTACTTC. V and J are TRBV5-1 and TRBJ2-7; TRBD1 aligns across 8 bases. V lost 4 bases to trimming and J lost 6 bases; unmatched junction nucleotides: 9. The CDR3 runs 14 residues. Per the germline V gene, CDR1 is SGHRS and CDR2 is YFSETQ. Full variable domain (missing parts from reference TRBV5-1 and TRBJ2-7): KAGVTQTPRYLIKTRGQQVTLSCSPISGHRSVSWYQQTPGQGLQFLFEYFSETQRNKGNFPGRFSGRQFSNSRSEMNVSTLELGDSALYLCASSQPGQEREQYFGPGTRLTVT.

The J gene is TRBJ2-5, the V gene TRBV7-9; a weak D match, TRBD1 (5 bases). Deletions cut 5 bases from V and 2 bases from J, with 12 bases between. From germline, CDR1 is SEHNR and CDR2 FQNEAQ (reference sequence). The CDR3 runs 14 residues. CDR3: CASSQGTGQETQYF. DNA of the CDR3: TGTGCCAGCAGCCAAGGTACAGGACAAGAGACCCAGTACTTC.

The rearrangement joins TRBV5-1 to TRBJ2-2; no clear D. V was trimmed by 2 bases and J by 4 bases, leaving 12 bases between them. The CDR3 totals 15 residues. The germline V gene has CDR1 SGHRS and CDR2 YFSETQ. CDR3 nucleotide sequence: TGCGCCAGCAGCTTCGACACTTCGAGCACCGGGGAGCTGTTTTTT. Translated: CASSFDTSSTGELFF.

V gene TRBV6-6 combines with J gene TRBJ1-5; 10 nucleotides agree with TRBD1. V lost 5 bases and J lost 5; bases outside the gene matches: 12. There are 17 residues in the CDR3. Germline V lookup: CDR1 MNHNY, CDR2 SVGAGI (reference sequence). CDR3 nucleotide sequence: TGTGCCAGCAGTCACCCCCAACCGGGACAGGGGTATCAGCCCCAGCATTTT. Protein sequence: CASSHPQPGQGYQPQHF.

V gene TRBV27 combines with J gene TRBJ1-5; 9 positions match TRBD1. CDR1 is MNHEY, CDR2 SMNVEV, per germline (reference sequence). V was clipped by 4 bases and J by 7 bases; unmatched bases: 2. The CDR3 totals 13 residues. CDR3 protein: CASSYRGHQPQHF. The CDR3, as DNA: TGTGCCAGCAGTTACAGGGGGCACCAGCCCCAGCATTTT.

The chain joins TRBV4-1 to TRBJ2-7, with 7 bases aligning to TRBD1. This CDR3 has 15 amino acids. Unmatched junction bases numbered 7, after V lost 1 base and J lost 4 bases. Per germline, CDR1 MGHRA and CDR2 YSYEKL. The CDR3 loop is CASSQGTGFLYEQYF. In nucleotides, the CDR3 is TGCGCCAGCAGCCAAGGGACAGGATTTTTGTACGAGCAGTACTTC.

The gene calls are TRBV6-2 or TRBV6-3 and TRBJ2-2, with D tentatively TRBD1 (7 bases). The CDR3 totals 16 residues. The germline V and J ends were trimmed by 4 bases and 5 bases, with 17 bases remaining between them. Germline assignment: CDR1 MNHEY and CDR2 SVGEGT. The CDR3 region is CASSSGGRVTTGELFF. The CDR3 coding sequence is TGTGCCAGCAGTTCAGGGGGGCGAGTGACGACCGGGGAGCTGTTTTTT.

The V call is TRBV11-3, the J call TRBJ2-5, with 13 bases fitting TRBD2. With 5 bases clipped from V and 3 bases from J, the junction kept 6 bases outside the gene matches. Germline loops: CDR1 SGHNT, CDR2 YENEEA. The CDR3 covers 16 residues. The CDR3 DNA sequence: TGTGCCAGCAGCGTAGGACTAGCGGGGGCGAAAGAGACCCAGTACTTC. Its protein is CASSVGLAGAKETQYF.

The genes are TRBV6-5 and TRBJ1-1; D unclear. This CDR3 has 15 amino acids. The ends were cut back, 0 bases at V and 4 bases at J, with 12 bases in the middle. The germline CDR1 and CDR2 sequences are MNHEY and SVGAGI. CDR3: CASSYSAPAVTEAFF. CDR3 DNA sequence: TGTGCCAGCAGTTACTCAGCGCCCGCCGTCACTGAAGCTTTCTTT.

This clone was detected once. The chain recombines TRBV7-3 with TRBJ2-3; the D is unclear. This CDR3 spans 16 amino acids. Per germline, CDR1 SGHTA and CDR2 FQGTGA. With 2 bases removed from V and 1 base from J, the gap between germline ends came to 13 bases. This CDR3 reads CASSLGYGGRTDTQYF. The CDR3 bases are TGTGCCAGCAGCTTAGGGTATGGCGGCCGCACAGATACGCAGTATTTT.

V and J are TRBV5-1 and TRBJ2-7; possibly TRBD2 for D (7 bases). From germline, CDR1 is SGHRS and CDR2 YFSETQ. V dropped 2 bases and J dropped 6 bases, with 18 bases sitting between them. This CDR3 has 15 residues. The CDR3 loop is CASSFHGGAIGEQYF. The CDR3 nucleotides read TGCGCCAGCAGCTTTCATGGGGGGGCGATAGGCGAGCAGTACTTC.

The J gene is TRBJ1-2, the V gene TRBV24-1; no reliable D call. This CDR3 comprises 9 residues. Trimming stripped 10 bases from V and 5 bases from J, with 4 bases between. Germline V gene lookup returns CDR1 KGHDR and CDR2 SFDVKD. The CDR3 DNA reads TGTGCCACGAGGTATGGCTACACCTTC. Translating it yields CATRYGYTF.

The CDR3 region is CSAGSTDTEAFF. The CDR3, as DNA: TGCAGCGCCGGATCGACAGACACTGAAGCTTTCTTT. This chain links TRBV29-1 with TRBJ1-1; the D gene is possibly TRBD1 (5 bases). The CDR3 covers 12 residues. V lost 7 bases to trimming and J lost 3 bases, with 12 bases between them. Germline values: CDR1 SQVTM, CDR2 ANQGSEA.

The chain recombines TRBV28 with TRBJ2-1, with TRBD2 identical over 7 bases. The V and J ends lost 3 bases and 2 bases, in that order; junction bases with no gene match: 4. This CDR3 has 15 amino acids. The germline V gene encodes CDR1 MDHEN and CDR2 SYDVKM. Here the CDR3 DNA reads TGTGCCAGCAGTTTTTTCGGGGGGACCTACAATGAGCAGTTCTTC. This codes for CASSFFGGTYNEQFF.

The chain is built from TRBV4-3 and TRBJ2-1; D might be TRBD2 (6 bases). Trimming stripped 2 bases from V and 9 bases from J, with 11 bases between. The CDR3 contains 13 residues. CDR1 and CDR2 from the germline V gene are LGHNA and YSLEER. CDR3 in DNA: TGCGCCAGCAGCCAACGCGGGACGAGTGAGCAGTTCTTC. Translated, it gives CASSQRGTSEQFF.

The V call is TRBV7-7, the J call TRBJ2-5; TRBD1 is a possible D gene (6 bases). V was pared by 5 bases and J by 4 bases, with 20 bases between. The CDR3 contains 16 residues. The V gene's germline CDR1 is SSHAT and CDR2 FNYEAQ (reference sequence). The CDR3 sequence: CASSARAGVSPETQYF. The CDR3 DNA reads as TGTGCCAGCAGCGCTCGGGCAGGGGTGTCCCCAGAGACCCAGTACTTC.

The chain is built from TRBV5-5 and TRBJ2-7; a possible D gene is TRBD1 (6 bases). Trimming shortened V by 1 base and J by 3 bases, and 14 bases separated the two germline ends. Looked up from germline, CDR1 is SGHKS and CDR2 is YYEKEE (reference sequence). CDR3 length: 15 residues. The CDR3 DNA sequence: TGTGCCAGCAGCTTGCAGCCAGGGGACGGCTACGAGCAGTACTTC. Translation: CASSLQPGDGYEQYF. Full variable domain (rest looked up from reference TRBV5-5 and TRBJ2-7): DAGVTQSPTHLIKTRGQQVTLRCSPISGHKSVSWYQQVLGQGPQFIFQYYEKEERGRGNFPDRFSARQFPNYSSELNVNALLLGDSALYLCASSLQPGDGYEQYFGPGTRLTVT.

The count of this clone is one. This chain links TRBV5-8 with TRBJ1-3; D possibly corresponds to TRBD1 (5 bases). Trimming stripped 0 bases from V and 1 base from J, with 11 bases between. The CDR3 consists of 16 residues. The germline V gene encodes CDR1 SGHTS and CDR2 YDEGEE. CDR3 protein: CASSLEGLSSGNTIYF. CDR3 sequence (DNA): TGTGCCAGCAGCTTGGAGGGGTTGAGTTCTGGAAACACCATATATTTT.

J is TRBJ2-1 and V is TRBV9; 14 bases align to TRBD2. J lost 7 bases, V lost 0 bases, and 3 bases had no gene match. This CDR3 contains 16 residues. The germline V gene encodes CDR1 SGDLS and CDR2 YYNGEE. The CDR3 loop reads CASSVAGLAGGNEQFF. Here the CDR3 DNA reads TGTGCCAGCAGCGTAGCCGGACTAGCGGGGGGTAATGAGCAGTTCTTC.

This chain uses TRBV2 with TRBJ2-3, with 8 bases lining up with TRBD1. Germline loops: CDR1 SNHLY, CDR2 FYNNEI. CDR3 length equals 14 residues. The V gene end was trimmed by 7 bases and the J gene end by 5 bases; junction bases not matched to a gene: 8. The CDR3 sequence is CASNPDRAGDTQYF. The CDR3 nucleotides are TGTGCCAGCAACCCGGACAGGGCGGGAGATACGCAGTATTTT.

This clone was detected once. The CDR3 loop is CASSQPRGQGQPQHF. The CDR3 DNA is TGTGCCAGTAGTCAGCCCAGGGGGCAGGGACAGCCCCAGCATTTT. The chain joins TRBV19 to TRBJ1-5; 8 nucleotides agree with TRBD1. The V gene's germline CDR1 is LNHDA and CDR2 SQIVND (reference sequence). J lost 7 bases, V lost 5 bases, and 10 bases had no gene match. The CDR3 length is 15 residues.

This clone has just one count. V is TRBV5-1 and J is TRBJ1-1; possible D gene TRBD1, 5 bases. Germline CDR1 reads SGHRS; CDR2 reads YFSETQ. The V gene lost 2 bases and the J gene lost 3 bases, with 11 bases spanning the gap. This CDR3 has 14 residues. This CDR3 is CASSFSPGDTEAFF. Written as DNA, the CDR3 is TGCGCCAGCAGCTTTTCCCCGGGGGACACTGAAGCTTTCTTT.

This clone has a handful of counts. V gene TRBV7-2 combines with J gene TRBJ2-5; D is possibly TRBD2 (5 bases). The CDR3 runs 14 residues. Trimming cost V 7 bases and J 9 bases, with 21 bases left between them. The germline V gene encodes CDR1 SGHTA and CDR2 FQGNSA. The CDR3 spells CASTRSEAQRAQYF. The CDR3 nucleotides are TGTGCCAGCACACGATCGGAGGCCCAGAGGGCCCAGTACTTC. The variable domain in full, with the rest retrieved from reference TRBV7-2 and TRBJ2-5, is GAGVSQSPSNKVTEKGKDVELRCDPISGHTALYWYRQSLGQGLEFLIYFQGNSAPDKSGLPSDRFSAERTGGSVSTLTIQRTQQEDSAVYLCASTRSEAQRAQYFGPGTRLLVL.

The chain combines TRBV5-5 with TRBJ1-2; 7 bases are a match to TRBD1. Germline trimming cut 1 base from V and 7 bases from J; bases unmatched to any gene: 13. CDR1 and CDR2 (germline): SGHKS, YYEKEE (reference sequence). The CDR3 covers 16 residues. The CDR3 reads CASSLTTGANLGGYTF. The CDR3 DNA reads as TGTGCCAGCAGCTTGACCACAGGGGCGAACCTCGGTGGCTACACCTTC. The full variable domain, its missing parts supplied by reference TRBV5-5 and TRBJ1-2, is DAGVTQSPTHLIKTRGQQVTLRCSPISGHKSVSWYQQVLGQGPQFIFQYYEKEERGRGNFPDRFSARQFPNYSSELNVNALLLGDSALYLCASSLTTGANLGGYTFGSGTRLTVV.